This entry describes one TCR beta chain. Antigen unknown. Trimming removed 2 bases at V and 9 bases at J, with 2 bases between. This CDR3 contains 10 residues. Germline CDR1 and CDR2: SGHVS and FQNEAQ. Generated by immunoSEQ multiplex PCR, the TCRdb table keeps only in-frame clones and is missing some. The sample consists of around 100,000 clones, about nine tenths of them appearing once. These data originate in a study of a mutant IDH1 vaccine in newly diagnosed glioma. For the study at large: Across weeks 1, 3, 5, 7, 11, 15, 19 and 23, patients received a vaccination each time, eight in all. Standard pretreatment was either radiotherapy, temozolomide, or, for most, radiochemotherapy with temozolomide.

Whole-study findings and limits: Pseudoprogression appeared unlinked to shifts in leading peripheral T cell clonotypes.

Noted time point: week 11, during vaccination. Every single dose of the vaccine, 300 ug of mutant IDH1 20-mer peptide, came with topical imiquimod. Astrocytomas that were new, WHO grade 3 or 4, IDH1-mutant and ATRX-lost were present in the donors. The TCR originated in a woman aged 50 to 60 with glioma. Specimen: PBMCs, collected from a glioma patient whose treatment included an IDH1 peptide vaccine. The chain links TRBV7-8 to TRBJ2-1; D is unresolved. The CDR3 protein is CASSLTEQFF. For the CDR3, the DNA is TGTGCCAGCAGCTTAACTGAGCAGTTCTTC.